A selection of T cell receptor beta chains follows, all from one sample in a study of T cells in Graves' hyperthyroidism and ophthalmopathy. TCRdb ran MiXCR on the multiplex PCR reads and lists one entry per CDR3 protein. The table shows 140,000 or so distinct CDR3 sequences, with roughly a fifth occurring only once. Sequenced input: blood. The source is a woman aged 45-65 years with Graves' hyperthyroidism that later progressed to Graves' ophthalmopathy. Both conserved end residues are part of each CDR3. A D gene is named only where the DNA matches it firmly. Not every row has a clone size; where given, it reads once, few, many or a size class.

size	D	J	V	DNA	CDR3
many	TRBD1	TRBJ2-5	TRBV7-8	TGTGCCAGCAGCTTAGTTCTGGGACAGGGGGCCGGGGAGACCCAGTACTTC	CASSLVLGQGAGETQYF
.	TRBD1	TRBJ1-1	TRBV5-1	TGCGCCAGCAGCTGGGGACAGGGACCCCTCATGAACACTGAAGCTTTCTTT	CASSWGQGPLMNTEAFF
many	TRBD1	TRBJ1-5	TRBV28	TGTGCCAGCAGGATAACAGGGGAACTACAGCCCCAGCATTTT	CASRITGELQPQHF
.	.	TRBJ2-3	TRBV28	TGTGCCAGCAGTTTTATGGACAGAAGAGATACGCAGTATTTT	CASSFMDRRDTQYF
many	TRBD2	TRBJ2-7	TRBV28	TGTGCCAGCAGTTTGAGCGGGGCTGTTGAGCAGTACTTC	CASSLSGAVEQYF
.	TRBD2	TRBJ2-7	TRBV19	TGTGCCAGTAGTCTACGACTAGCGGGAGTAGGCGAGCAGTACTTC	CASSLRLAGVGEQYF
.	.	TRBJ2-2	TRBV5-6	TGTGCCAGCACCCAACAGGGTCCGAATACCGGGGAGCTGTTTTTT	CASTQQGPNTGELFF
once	.	TRBJ1-1	TRBV7-6	TGTGCCAGCAGCCCAGGCGGATCGCGGGCCGCCTTTGAAGCTTTCTTT	CASSPGGSRAAFEAFF
.	.	TRBJ2-4	TRBV28	TGTGCCAGCAGTTTATCTACCCCCGCGAACATTCAGTACTTC	CASSLSTPANIQYF
many	TRBD2	TRBJ2-5	TRBV7-2	TGTGCCAGCAGCCTCCTGCGGGGGTTGGAGACCCAGTACTTC	CASSLLRGLETQYF
many	TRBD1	TRBJ1-2	TRBV5-1	TGCGCCAGCAGCTTGTTCCGGGACAGGGGGTATGGCTACACCTTC	CASSLFRDRGYGYTF
.	TRBD2	TRBJ2-5	TRBV24-1	TGTGCCACCAGTCCCGGGCAAGCGGGGATAACCCAGTACTTC	CATSPGQAGITQYF
many	TRBD1	TRBJ2-1	TRBV29-1	TGCAGCGTTGGGGACAGGGGCGTTCACAATGAGCAGTTCTTC	CSVGDRGVHNEQFF
.	.	TRBJ2-6	TRBV7-2	TGTGCCAGCAGCTTTTTGGGGGGGGGCGCAGGAGGGGCCAACGTCCTGACTTTC	CASSFLGGGAGGANVLTF
.	TRBD1	TRBJ1-5	TRBV10-3	TGTGCCATCAGTGAGCAAACAGGGGGACAGCCCCAGCATTTT	CAISEQTGGQPQHF
.	TRBD1	TRBJ1-6	TRBV28	TGTGCCAGCAGTCGGGACAGGGAATCACCCCTCCACTTT	CASSRDRESPLHF
few	.	TRBJ2-2	TRBV25-1	TGTGCCAGCAGTGGAAGCATAACCGGGGAGCTGTTTTTT	CASSGSITGELFF
.	TRBD1	TRBJ1-1	TRBV7-9	TGTGCCAGCAGTCCCGTCCCGGGACAGATGATGAACACTGAAGCTTTCTTT	CASSPVPGQMMNTEAFF
few	.	TRBJ2-1	TRBV27	TGTGCCAGCACCATCCCGGACAGTCTCTCCTACAATGAGCAGCTCTTC	CASTIPDSLSYNEQLF
many	.	TRBJ2-1	TRBV19	TGTGCCAGTAGTCCTTCCCTAAGCTCCTACAATGAGCAGTTCTTC	CASSPSLSSYNEQFF
.	.	TRBJ2-7	TRBV20-1	TGCAGTGCTAGAGCTCGGGGCGGAGCAAACAATGAGCAGTACTTC	CSARARGGANNEQYF
many	TRBD1	TRBJ1-2	TRBV20-1	TGCAGTGCTAGAGCAATGGGACAGGATGGCTACACCTTC	CSARAMGQDGYTF
many	.	TRBJ1-1	TRBV20-1	TGCAGTGCTAGAGACAGGGGCATGAACACTGAAGCTTTCTTT	CSARDRGMNTEAFF
few	TRBD2	TRBJ2-5	TRBV5-1	TGCGCCAGCAGCCCCTCGACAGTAGTCCGCGCGCCGGGAGGACGGGAGACCCAGTACTTC	CASSPSTVVRAPGGRETQYF
many	TRBD2	TRBJ2-3	TRBV11-2	TGTGCCAGCAGCTTAGGACTAGCGGGAGGCACAGATACGCAGTATTTT	CASSLGLAGGTDTQYF
few	TRBD1	TRBJ2-6	TRBV5-1	TGCGCCAGCAGCTTGGCACGACAGGGGGCGAGTGGGGCCAACGTCCTGACTTTC	CASSLARQGASGANVLTF
.	.	TRBJ1-1	TRBV2	TGTGCCAGCAGTGAAGGGACGGTGAGCACTGAAGCTTTCTTT	CASSEGTVSTEAFF
once	.	TRBJ1-1	TRBV30	TGTGCCTGGAGTGGACAGGTTGGAACTGAAGCTTTCTTT	CAWSGQVGTEAFF
.	TRBD2	TRBJ2-2	TRBV20-1	TGCAGTGCTAGTACTAAGTCAGCTAGCGGCCTCACCGGGGAGCTGTTTTTT	CSASTKSASGLTGELFF
many	.	TRBJ2-3	TRBV20-1	TGCAGTGCTAGATCACCAGGGACTAGCACAGATACGCAGTATTTT	CSARSPGTSTDTQYF
.	TRBD1	TRBJ1-2	TRBV19	TGTGCCAGTAGCGCTTCCGGGACAGGGGTAGTGTTCAGCTACACCTTC	CASSASGTGVVFSYTF
many	.	TRBJ1-1	TRBV27	TGTGCCAGCAGTTTATATCAAGGAAACACTGAAGCTTTCTTT	CASSLYQGNTEAFF
many	.	TRBJ1-4	TRBV12-3/TRBV12-4	TGTGCCAGCAGTTTGGGCGGAAAAAAACTGTTTTTT	CASSLGGKKLFF
many	.	TRBJ2-7	TRBV28	TGTGCCAGCGGCAGTCTTTCCTACGAGCAGTACTTC	CASGSLSYEQYF
.	.	TRBJ2-7	TRBV29-1	TGCAGCGTTGATAATCCGGACTCCTACGAGCAGTACTTC	CSVDNPDSYEQYF
many	.	TRBJ1-5	TRBV30	TGTGCCTGGAGTGTACCTGGCAGGGCGAGCAATCAGCCCCAGCATTTT	CAWSVPGRASNQPQHF
.	.	TRBJ2-7	TRBV7-7	TGTGCTAGTAGCTACAGGGAATTGGGCGAGCAGTACTTC	CASSYRELGEQYF
once	.	TRBJ2-4	TRBV7-9	TGTGCCAGCAGCTTAGTGCGGGGAGTTCAGTACTTC	CASSLVRGVQYF
many	TRBD2	TRBJ2-1	TRBV20-1	TGCAGTGCCCCATCCCCCGGGGGACTAGCGGTGAATGAGCAGTTCTTC	CSAPSPGGLAVNEQFF
few	.	TRBJ2-2	TRBV7-2	TGTGCCAGCAGCTACCCCGGGGGAGGAATGAATACCGGGGAGCTGTTTTTT	CASSYPGGGMNTGELFF
few	.	TRBJ2-3	TRBV12-3/TRBV12-4	TGTGCCAGCAGTCCCCCCCAGGGTCGGGGCACAGATACGCAGTATTTT	CASSPPQGRGTDTQYF
few	TRBD2	TRBJ2-2	TRBV14	TGTGCCAGCAGCCAAGACTCGGGACTAGCAGGCGGGGAGCTGTTTTTT	CASSQDSGLAGGELFF
.	.	TRBJ2-7	TRBV5-5	TGTGCCAGCAGCGACGGGGCGGCACTTTCTACCTACGAGCAGTACTTC	CASSDGAALSTYEQYF
few	TRBD1	TRBJ1-1	TRBV28	TGTGCCAGCAGTTACCCTGGACAGGGGGGGAACACTGAAGCTTTCTTT	CASSYPGQGGNTEAFF
many	TRBD1	TRBJ2-1	TRBV18	TGTGCCAGCTCACCCCGGACAGGGCTGTACAATGAGCAGTTCTTC	CASSPRTGLYNEQFF
many	.	TRBJ1-6	TRBV5-1	TGCGCCAGCAGCGGGGACGGCATGAGAAATTCACCCCTCCACTTT	CASSGDGMRNSPLHF
.	TRBD1	TRBJ1-2	TRBV5-1	TGCGCCAGCAGCTTGTCTGGGACAGGGAATGCGGATGGCTACACCTTC	CASSLSGTGNADGYTF
few	.	TRBJ2-5	TRBV28	TGTGCCAGCAGTTTAACGCAGGGGCGCGGGGAGACCCAGTACTTC	CASSLTQGRGETQYF